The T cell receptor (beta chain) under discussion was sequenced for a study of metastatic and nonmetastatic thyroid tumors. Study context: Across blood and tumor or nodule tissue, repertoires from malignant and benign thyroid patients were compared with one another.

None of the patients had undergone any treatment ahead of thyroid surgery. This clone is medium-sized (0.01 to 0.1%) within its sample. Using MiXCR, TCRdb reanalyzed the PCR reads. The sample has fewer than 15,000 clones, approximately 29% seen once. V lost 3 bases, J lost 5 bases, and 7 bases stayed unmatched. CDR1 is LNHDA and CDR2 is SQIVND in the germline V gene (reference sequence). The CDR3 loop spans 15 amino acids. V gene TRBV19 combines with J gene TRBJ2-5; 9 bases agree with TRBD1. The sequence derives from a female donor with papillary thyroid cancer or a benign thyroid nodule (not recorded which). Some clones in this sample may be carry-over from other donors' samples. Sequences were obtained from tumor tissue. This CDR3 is CASSIRTGVIETQYF. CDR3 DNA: TGTGCCAGTAGTATCCGGACAGGGGTGATCGAGACCCAGTACTTC.